Shown below are 8 T cell receptor beta chains from a single sample sequenced in a study of blood T cell repertoires in COVID-19 (dated by TCRdb to 2020 to 2021). Libraries came from the immunoSEQ multiplex PCR assay. TCRdb carries this immuneACCESS record with in-frame sequences only. Its versions omit some clonotypes, under half of them owing to an unresolved V gene in the studies checked, with the rest unexplained. Recorded for this sample are approximately 300,000 clones; 65% to 90% of them occurred a single time. Jointly, the top ten make up around 9.3% of the sample. The sample comprised PBMCs or T cells enriched from blood (not recorded which). The receptor source for this set is a woman aged 18-35 years who had recovered from COVID-19.

The CDR3 DNA follows: TGTGCCAGCAGTTACTCGACAGGGCAAGAGACCCAGTACTTC. It translates to CASSYSTGQETQYF. This chain joins TRBV6-5 and TRBJ2-5; 7 bases fit TRBD1. Germline V gene data show CDR1 as MNHEY and CDR2 as SVGAGI. CDR3 size: 14 residues. Trimming removed 0 bases from V and 2 bases from J; junction bases left unmatched: 0.

V is TRBV28 and J is TRBJ1-4, with 8 positions matching TRBD1. The CDR3 is 12 residues long. Germline CDR1 is MDHEN and CDR2 is SYDVKM. Losses at the gene ends were 3 bases for V and 14 bases for J; bases not matched to a gene: 5. This CDR3 is CASSLSGQGLFF. The CDR3 DNA follows: TGTGCCAGCAGTTTGAGCGGACAGGGCCTGTTTTTT.

This chain connects TRBV18 to TRBJ1-1, with D possibly matching TRBD1 (5 bases). There are 15 residues in the CDR3. V shed 1 base and J shed 7 bases, with 16 bases lying between them. The V gene's germline CDR1 is KGHSH and CDR2 LQKENI. The chain's CDR3 is CASSPLLGREGEAFF. CDR3 coding DNA: TGTGCCAGCTCACCACTGCTCGGCAGGGAGGGTGAAGCTTTCTTT.

This sequence joins TRBV10-3 and TRBJ1-2; TRBD1 aligns across 9 bases. The CDR3 extends over 15 amino acids. V lost 1 base, J lost 4 bases, and 4 bases stayed unmatched. Per the germline V gene, CDR1 is ENHRY and CDR2 is SYGVKD. CDR3 nucleotide sequence: TGTGCCATCAGTGAGTACACAGGGGGCACCTATGGCTACACCTTC. This gives the protein CAISEYTGGTYGYTF.

V and J are TRBV7-9 and TRBJ1-1; 8 nucleotides match TRBD1. Germline V gene lookup returns CDR1 SEHNR and CDR2 FQNEAQ (reference sequence). This CDR3 has 13 amino acids. V lost 6 bases and J lost 10; bases outside the gene matches: 10. The CDR3 loop is CASSRPGQGAAFF. In DNA form, the CDR3 reads TGTGCCAGCAGTAGACCTGGACAGGGAGCAGCTTTCTTT.

This rearrangement joins TRBV6-1 to TRBJ2-7; TRBD2 matches 8 bases. The CDR3 has 14 amino acids. Losses at the gene ends were 4 bases for V and 0 bases for J; bases not matched to a gene: 2. In germline, CDR1 is MNHNS, CDR2 SASEGT. The CDR3 DNA follows: TGTGCCAGCAGTGTAGCGGGGAGCTCCTACGAGCAGTACTTC. This sequence encodes CASSVAGSSYEQYF.

V usage is TRBV4-1 and J usage is TRBJ1-2, with D perhaps matching TRBD1 (5 bases). Germline V gene sequence: CDR1 MGHRA, CDR2 YSYEKL. This CDR3 contains 19 residues. V lost 1 base and J lost 2, with 23 bases in between. The CDR3 spells CASSQVLSRRGPENYGYTF. In nucleotides, the CDR3 is TGCGCCAGCAGCCAAGTTCTCTCCCGAAGGGGCCCGGAAAACTATGGCTACACCTTC.

The genes are TRBV12-3 or TRBV12-4 and TRBJ1-2; D remains ambiguous. Deletions cut 3 bases from V and 4 bases from J, with 9 bases between. The CDR3 has 13 residues. In nucleotides, the CDR3 is TGTGCCAGCAGTTTGGTGACGGGCTATGGCTACACCTTC. This sequence encodes CASSLVTGYGYTF.